This T cell receptor beta chain was observed in a study of cytomegalovirus exposure and HLA in healthy donors. With 60 Vbeta and 13 Jbeta primers, the PCR was carried out. Assay used: immunoSEQ multiplex PCR; TCRdb lists only in-frame clones, some missing. The sample lists around 100,000 clones; about 79% were seen once. Input material: PBMCs. The receptor was isolated from a young woman in good health and CMV-seronegative.

CDR3 DNA: TGTGCCATCAGTGGGACAGAAGAGACCCAGTACTTC. It specifies CAISGTEETQYF. The chain recombines TRBV10-3 with TRBJ2-5, with D possibly being TRBD1 (6 bases). Germline CDR1 and CDR2: ENHRY and SYGVKD. Deletions cut 4 bases from V and 3 bases from J, with 6 bases between. The CDR3 consists of 12 residues.